The source of this T cell receptor (beta chain) is a study of shared clonotypes between healthy human individuals. Deep was the level used in running the assay. Measured with immunoSEQ multiplex PCR; TCRdb has only the in-frame clones, and not every one. The sample has approximately 530,000 clones, 95% to 97% seen once; the top ten hold 0.05% to 0.08%. About this clone: What it recognizes is unknown.

CDR1 and CDR2 from the germline V gene are MDHEN and SYDVKM. CDR3 size: 16 residues. The trim removed 5 bases at V and 1 base at J, leaving 9 bases unmatched. General observations from the study: Large depth notwithstanding, sorted-subset sequencing proved incomplete by rarefaction. Across subsets, estimated richness was generally greater for naive than for memory populations.

The chain combines TRBV28 with TRBJ1-1, with 8 nucleotides matching TRBD1. This clonotype originated in a woman aged 25 to 39 in good health. The sequencing input was naive CD4+ T cells sorted from blood. Subset here: CD45RA+ positively selected. CDR3 bases: TGTGCCAGCAGTCCCCCAAGACAGGGGACGAACACTGAAGCTTTCTTT. It encodes CASSPPRQGTNTEAFF.